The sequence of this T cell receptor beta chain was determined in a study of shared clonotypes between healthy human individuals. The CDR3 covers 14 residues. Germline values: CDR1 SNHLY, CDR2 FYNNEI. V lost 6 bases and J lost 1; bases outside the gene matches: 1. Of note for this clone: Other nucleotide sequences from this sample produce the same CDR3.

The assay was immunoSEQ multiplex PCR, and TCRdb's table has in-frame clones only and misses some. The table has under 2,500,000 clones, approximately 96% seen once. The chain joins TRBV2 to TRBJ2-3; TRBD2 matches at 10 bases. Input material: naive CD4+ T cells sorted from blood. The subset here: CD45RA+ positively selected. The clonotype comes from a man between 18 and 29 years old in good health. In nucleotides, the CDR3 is TGTGCCAGCAGAGGACTAGCGGGCACAGATACGCAGTATTTT. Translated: CASRGLAGTDTQYF.